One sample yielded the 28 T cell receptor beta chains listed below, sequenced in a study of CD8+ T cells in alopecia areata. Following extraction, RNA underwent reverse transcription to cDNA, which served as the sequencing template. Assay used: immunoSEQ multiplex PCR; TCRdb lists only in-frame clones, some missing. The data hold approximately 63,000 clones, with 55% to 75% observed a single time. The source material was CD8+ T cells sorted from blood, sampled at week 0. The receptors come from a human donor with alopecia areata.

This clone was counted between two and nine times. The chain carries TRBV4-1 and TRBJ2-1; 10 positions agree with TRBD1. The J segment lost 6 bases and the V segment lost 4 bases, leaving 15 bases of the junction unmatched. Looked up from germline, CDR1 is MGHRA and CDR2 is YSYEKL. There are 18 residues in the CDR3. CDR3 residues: CASSLSPGTGVKVNEQFF. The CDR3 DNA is TGCGCCAGCAGCCTGAGTCCCGGGACAGGGGTTAAGGTCAATGAGCAGTTCTTC.

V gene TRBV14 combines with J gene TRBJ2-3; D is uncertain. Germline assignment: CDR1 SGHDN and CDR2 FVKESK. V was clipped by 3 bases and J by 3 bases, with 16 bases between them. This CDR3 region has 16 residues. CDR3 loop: CASSHLLPYQTDTQYF. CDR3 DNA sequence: TGTGCCAGCAGCCACTTACTACCTTACCAGACAGATACGCAGTATTTT.

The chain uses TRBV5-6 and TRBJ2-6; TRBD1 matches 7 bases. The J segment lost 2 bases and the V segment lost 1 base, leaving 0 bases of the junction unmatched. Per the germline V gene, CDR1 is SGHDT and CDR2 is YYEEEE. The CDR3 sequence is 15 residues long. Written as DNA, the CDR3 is TGTGCCAGCAGCTTGCAGGGGGCTGGGGCCAACGTCCTGACTTTC. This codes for CASSLQGAGANVLTF.

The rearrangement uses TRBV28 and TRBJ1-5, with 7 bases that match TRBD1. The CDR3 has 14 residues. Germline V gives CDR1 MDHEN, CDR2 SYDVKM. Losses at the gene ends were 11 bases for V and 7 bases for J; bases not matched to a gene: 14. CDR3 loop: CALNGATGRQPQHF. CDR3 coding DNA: TGTGCCCTAAACGGGGCGACAGGGAGGCAGCCCCAGCATTTT. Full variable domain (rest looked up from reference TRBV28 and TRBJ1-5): DVKVTQSSRYLVKRTGEKVFLECVQDMDHENMFWYRQDPGLGLRLIYFSYDVKMKEKGDIPEGYSVSREKKERFSLILESASTNQTSMYLCALNGATGRQPQHFGDGTRLSIL.

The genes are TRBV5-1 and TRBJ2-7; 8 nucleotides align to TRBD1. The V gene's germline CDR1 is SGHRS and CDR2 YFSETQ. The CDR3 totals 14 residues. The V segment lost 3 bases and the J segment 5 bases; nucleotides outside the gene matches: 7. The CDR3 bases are TGCGCCAGCAGCTCCCGGGACAGGACCAACGAGCAGTACTTC. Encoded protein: CASSSRDRTNEQYF. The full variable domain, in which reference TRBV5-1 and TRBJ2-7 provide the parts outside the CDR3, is KAGVTQTPRYLIKTRGQQVTLSCSPISGHRSVSWYQQTPGQGLQFLFEYFSETQRNKGNFPGRFSGRQFSNSRSEMNVSTLELGDSALYLCASSSRDRTNEQYFGPGTRLTVT.

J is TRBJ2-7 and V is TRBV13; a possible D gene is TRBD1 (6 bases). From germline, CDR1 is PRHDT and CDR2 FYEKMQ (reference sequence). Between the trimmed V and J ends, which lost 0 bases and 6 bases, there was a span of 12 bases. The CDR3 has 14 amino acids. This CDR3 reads CASSLGLRGGEQYF. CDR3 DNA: TGTGCCAGCAGCTTAGGCCTAAGAGGGGGCGAGCAGTACTTC. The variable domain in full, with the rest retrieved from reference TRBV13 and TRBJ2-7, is AAGVIQSPRHLIKEKRETATLKCYPIPRHDTVYWYQQGPGQDPQFLISFYEKMQSDKGSIPDRFSAQQFSDYHSELNMSSLELGDSALYFCASSLGLRGGEQYFGPGTRLTVT.

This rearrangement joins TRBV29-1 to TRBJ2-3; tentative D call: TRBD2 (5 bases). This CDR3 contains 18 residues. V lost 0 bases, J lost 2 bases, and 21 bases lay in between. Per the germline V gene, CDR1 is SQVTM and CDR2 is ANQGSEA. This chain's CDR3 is CSVEDLLGEGASTDTQYF. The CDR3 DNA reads TGCAGCGTTGAAGATCTTCTTGGTGAGGGTGCCTCCACAGATACGCAGTATTTT.

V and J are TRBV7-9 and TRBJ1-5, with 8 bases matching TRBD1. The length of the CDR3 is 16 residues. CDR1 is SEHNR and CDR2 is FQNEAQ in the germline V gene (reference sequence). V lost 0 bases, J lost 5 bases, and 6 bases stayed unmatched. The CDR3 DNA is TGTGCCAGCAGCTTAGCCGGCAGGGGGCTTGATCAGCCCCAGCATTTT. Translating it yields CASSLAGRGLDQPQHF.

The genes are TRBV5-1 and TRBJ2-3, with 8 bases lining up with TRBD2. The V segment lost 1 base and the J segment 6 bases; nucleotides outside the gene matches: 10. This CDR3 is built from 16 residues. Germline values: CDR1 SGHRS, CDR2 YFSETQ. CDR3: CASSLRTSRNSDTQYF. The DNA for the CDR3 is TGCGCCAGCAGCTTGCGGACTAGCAGAAATTCGGATACGCAGTATTTT.

DNA of the CDR3: TGTGCCAGTCGGCGGAGGGTGTCGTTGGACACTGAAGCTTTCTTT. Translating it yields CASRRRVSLDTEAFF. The rearrangement joins TRBV19 to TRBJ1-1; no reliable D call. Trimming pared 8 bases from V and 3 bases from J, leaving 19 bases between. CDR1 and CDR2 (germline): LNHDA, SQIVND (reference sequence). The CDR3 is 15 residues long.

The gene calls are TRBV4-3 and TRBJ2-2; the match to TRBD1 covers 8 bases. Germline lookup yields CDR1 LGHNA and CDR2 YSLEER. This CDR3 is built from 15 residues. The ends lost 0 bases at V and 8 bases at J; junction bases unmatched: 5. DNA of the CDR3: TGCGCCAGCAGCCAAGACAGGACAGGGTGGGGGGAGCTGTTTTTT. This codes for CASSQDRTGWGELFF.

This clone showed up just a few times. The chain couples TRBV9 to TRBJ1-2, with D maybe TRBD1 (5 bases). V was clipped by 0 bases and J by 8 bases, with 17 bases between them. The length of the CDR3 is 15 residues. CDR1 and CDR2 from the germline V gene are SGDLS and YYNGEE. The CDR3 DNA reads TGTGCCAGCAGCGTAGCTCTCCAGGGATTAGGGGGCTACACCTTC. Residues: CASSVALQGLGGYTF.

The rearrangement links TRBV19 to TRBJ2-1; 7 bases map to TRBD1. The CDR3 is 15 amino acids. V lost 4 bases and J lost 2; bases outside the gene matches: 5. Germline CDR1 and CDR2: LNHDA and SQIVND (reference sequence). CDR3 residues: CASSRRDSPYNEQFF. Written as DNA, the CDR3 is TGTGCCAGTAGTAGAAGGGACAGCCCCTACAATGAGCAGTTCTTC.

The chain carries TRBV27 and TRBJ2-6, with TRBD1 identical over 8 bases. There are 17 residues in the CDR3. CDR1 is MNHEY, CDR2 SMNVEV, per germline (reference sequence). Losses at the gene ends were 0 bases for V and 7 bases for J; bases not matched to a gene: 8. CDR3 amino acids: CASSLSAGQGLANVLTF. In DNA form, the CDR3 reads TGTGCCAGCAGTTTATCCGCCGGACAGGGTTTAGCCAACGTCCTGACTTTC.

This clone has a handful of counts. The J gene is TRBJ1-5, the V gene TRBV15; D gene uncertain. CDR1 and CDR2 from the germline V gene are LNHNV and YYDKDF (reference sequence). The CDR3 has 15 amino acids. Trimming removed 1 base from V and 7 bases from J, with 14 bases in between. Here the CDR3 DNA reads TGTGCCACCAGCAGAGGGGGTGTAGGCGCCCAGCCCCAGCATTTT. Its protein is CATSRGGVGAQPQHF.

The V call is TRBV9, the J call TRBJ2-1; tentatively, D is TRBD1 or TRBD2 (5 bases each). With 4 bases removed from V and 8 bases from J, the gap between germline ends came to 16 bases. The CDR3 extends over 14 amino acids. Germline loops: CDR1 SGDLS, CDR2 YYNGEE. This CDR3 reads CASSSQWGYDEQFF. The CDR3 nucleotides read TGTGCCAGCAGCTCCCAGTGGGGGTACGATGAGCAGTTCTTC.

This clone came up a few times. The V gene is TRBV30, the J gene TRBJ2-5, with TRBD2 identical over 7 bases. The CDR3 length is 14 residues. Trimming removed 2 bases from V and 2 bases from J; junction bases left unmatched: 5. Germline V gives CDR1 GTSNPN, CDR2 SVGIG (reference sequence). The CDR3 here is CAWSQWEGQETQYF. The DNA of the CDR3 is TGTGCCTGGAGTCAGTGGGAGGGTCAAGAGACCCAGTACTTC.

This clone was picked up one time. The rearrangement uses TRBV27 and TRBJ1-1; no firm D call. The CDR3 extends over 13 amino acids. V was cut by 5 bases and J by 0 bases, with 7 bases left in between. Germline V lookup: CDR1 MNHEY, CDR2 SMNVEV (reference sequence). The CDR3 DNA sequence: TGTGCCAGCAGTCCCAGTTTGAACACTGAAGCTTTCTTT. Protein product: CASSPSLNTEAFF.

CDR3 protein: CASSQDQDRVPYYGYTF. As DNA, the CDR3 is TGCGCCAGCAGCCAAGATCAAGACAGGGTCCCATACTATGGCTACACCTTC. The rearrangement links TRBV4-3 to TRBJ1-2, with 7 positions matching TRBD1. Per germline, CDR1 LGHNA and CDR2 YSLEER. Trimming removed 0 bases from V and 3 bases from J; junction bases left unmatched: 10. CDR3 length equals 17 residues.

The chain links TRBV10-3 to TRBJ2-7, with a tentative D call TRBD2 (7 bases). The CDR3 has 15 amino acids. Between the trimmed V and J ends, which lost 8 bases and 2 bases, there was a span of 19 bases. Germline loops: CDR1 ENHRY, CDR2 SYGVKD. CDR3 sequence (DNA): TGTGCCATCTCAGAGGGAGGGGGGCCCACCTACGAGCAGTACTTC. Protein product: CAISEGGGPTYEQYF.

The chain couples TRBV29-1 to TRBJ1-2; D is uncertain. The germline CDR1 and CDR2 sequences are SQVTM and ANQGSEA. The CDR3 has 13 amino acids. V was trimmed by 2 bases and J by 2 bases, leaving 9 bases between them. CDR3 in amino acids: CSVENTRNYGYTF. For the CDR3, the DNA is TGCAGCGTTGAAAACACCCGGAACTATGGCTACACCTTC.

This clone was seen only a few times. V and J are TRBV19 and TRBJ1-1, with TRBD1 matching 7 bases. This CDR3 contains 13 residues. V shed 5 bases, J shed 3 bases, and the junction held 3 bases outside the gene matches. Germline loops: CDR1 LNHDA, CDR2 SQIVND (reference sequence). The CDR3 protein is CASSLQGYTEAFF. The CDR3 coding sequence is TGTGCCAGTAGTCTACAGGGGTACACTGAAGCTTTCTTT.

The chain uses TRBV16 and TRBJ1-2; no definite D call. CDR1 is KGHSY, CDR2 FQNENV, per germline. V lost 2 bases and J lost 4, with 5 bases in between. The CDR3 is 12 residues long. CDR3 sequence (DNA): TGTGCCAGCAGCCAAGAGGCCTATGGCTACACCTTC. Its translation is CASSQEAYGYTF.

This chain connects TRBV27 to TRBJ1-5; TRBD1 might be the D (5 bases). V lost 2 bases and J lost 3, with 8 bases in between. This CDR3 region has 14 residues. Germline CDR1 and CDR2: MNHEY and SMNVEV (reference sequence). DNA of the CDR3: TGTGCCAGCAGTTTAAAGGACAACAATCAGCCCCAGCATTTT. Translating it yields CASSLKDNNQPQHF.

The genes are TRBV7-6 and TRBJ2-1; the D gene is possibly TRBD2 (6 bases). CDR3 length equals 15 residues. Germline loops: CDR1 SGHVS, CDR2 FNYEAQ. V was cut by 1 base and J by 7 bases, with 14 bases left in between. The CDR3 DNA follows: TGTGCCAGCAGCTTAGAGGGCGGGGCGGGGAATGAGCAGTTCTTC. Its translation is CASSLEGGAGNEQFF.

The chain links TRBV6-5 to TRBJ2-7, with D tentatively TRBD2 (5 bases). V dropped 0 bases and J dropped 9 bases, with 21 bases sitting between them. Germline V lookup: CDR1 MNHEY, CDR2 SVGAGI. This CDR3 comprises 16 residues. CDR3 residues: CASSYSGDRDYEAQYF. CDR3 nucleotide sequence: TGTGCCAGCAGTTACTCCGGGGATCGAGACTACGAGGCGCAGTACTTC.

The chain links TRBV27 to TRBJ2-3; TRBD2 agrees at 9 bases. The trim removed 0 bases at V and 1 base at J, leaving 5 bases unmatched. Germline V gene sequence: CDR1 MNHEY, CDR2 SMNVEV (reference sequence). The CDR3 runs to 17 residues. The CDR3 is CASSLSIWTSGTDTQYF. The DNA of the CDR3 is TGTGCCAGCAGTTTATCGATTTGGACTAGCGGCACAGATACGCAGTATTTT.

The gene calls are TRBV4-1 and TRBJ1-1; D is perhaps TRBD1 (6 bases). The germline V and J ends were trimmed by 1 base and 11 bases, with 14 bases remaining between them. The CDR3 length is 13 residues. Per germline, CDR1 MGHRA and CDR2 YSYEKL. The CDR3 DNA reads TGCGCCAGCAGCCAAGCTTTAGGGGGGCAGGCTTTCTTT. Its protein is CASSQALGGQAFF.